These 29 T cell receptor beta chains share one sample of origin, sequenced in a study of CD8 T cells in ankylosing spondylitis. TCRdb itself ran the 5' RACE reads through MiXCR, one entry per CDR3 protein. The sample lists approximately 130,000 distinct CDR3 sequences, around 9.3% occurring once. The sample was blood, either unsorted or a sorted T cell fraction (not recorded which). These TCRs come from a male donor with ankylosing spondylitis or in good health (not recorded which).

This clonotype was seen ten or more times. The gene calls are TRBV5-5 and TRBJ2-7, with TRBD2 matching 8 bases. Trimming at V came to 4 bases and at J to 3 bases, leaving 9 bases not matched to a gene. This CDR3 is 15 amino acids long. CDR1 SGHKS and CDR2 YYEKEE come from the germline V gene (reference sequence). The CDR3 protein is CASSPSGTRSYEQYF. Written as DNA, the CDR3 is TGTGCCAGCAGCCCCTCCGGGACTAGAAGCTACGAGCAGTACTTC.

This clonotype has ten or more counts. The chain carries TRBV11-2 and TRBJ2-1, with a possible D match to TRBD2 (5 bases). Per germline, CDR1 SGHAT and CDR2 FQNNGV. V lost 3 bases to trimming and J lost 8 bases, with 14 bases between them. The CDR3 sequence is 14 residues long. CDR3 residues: CASSLAFGEYEQFF. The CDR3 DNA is TGTGCCAGCAGCTTGGCATTCGGGGAGTATGAGCAGTTCTTC.

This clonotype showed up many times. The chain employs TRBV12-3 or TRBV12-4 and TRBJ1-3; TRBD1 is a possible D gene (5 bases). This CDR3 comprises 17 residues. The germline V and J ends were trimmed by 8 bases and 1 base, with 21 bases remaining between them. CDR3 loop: CASSVGAGIGSGNTIYF. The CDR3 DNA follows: TGTGCCAGCTCAGTCGGGGCAGGGATCGGGTCTGGAAACACCATATATTTT.

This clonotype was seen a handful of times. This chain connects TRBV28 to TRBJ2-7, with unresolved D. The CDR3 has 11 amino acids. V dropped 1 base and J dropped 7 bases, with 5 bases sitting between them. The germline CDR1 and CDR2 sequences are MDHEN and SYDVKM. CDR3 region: CASSLFNEQYF. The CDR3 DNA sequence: TGTGCCAGCAGTTTATTTAATGAGCAGTACTTC.

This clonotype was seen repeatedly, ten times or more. The DNA of the CDR3 is TGCAGCGTTGAATCGCAGGGAAGGTGGGACACTGAAGCTTTCTTT. Protein sequence: CSVESQGRWDTEAFF. The J gene is TRBJ1-1, the V gene TRBV29-1; possible D gene TRBD1, 5 bases. In germline, CDR1 is SQVTM, CDR2 ANQGSEA. Trimming pared 2 bases from V and 3 bases from J, leaving 16 bases between. The CDR3 is 15 residues long.

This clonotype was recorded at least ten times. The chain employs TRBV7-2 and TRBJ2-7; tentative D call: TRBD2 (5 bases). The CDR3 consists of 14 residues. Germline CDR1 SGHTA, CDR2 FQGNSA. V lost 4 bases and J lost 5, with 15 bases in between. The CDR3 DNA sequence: TGTGCCAGCAGCTCTGGACTTGTCGGCCACGAGCAGTACTTC. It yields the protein CASSSGLVGHEQYF.

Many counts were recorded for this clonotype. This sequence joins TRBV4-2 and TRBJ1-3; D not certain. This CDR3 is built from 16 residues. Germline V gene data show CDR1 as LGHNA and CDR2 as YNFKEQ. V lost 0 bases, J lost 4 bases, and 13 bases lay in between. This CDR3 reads CASSQDVAQTGNTIYF. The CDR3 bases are TGTGCCAGCAGCCAAGATGTGGCACAGACGGGAAACACCATATATTTT.

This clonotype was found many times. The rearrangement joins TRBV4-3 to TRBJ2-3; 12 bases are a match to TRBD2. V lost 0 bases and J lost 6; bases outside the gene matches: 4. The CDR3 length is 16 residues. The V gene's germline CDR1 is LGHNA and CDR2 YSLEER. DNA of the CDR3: TGCGCCAGCAGCCAAGAATGGACTAGCGGGGAGGATACGCAGTATTTT. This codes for CASSQEWTSGEDTQYF.

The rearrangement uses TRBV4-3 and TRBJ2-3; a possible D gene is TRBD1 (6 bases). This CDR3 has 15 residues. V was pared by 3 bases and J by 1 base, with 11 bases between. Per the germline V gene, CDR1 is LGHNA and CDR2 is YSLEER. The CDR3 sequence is CASSHGTLRTDTQYF. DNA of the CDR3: TGCGCCAGCAGCCATGGGACACTTCGCACAGATACGCAGTATTTT.

This chain's CDR3 is CASSFRLRDSSYNEQFF. The CDR3 DNA is TGTGCCAGCAGTTTCAGGTTGCGGGACAGCTCCTACAATGAGCAGTTCTTC. The rearrangement links TRBV28 to TRBJ2-1, with D tentatively TRBD1 (7 bases). This CDR3 has 17 residues. V was clipped by 3 bases and J by 0 bases, with 15 bases between them. Germline CDR1 reads MDHEN; CDR2 reads SYDVKM.

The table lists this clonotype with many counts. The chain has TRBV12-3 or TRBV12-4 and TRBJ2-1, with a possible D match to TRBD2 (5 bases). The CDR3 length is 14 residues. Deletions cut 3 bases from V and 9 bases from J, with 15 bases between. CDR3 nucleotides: TGTGCCAGCAGTTTGGGTTTGGACCGGGGTGAGCAGTTCTTC. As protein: CASSLGLDRGEQFF.

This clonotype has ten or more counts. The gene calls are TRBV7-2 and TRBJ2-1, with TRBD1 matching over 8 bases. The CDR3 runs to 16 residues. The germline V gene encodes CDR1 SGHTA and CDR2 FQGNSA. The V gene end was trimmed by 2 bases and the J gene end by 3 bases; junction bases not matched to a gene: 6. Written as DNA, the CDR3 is TGTGCCAGCAGCTTATCCATCGGACAGGGCTACAATGAGCAGTTCTTC. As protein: CASSLSIGQGYNEQFF.

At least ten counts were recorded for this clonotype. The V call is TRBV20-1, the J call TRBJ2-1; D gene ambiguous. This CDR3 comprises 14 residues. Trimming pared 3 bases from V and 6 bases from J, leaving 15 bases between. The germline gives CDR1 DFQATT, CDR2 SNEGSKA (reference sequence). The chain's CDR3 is CSARNARRSNEQFF. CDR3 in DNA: TGCAGTGCTAGGAATGCTAGAAGGTCCAATGAGCAGTTCTTC.

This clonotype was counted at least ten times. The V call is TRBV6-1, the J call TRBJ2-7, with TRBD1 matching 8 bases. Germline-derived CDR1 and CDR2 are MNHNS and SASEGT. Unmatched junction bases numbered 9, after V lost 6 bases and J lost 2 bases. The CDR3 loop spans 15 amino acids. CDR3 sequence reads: CASSKPGQATYEQYF. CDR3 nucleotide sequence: TGTGCCAGCAGCAAACCGGGACAGGCCACCTACGAGCAGTACTTC.

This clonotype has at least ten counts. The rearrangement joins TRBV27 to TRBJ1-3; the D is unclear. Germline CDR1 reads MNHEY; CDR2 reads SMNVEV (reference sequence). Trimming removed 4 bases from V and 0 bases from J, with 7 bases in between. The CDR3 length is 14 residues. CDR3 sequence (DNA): TGTGCCAGCAGTTCGGATCTCTCTGGAAACACCATATATTTT. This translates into CASSSDLSGNTIYF.

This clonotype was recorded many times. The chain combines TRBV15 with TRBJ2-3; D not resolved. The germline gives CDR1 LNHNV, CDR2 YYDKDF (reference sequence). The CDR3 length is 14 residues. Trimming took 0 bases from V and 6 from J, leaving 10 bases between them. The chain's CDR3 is CATSRDLTPDTQYF. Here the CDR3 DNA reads TGTGCCACCAGCAGAGACCTGACGCCCGATACGCAGTATTTT.

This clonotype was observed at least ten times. The CDR3 spells CASRYTSGELFF. In DNA, the CDR3 is TGCGCCAGCAGGTACACCAGCGGGGAGCTGTTTTTT. This chain connects TRBV5-1 to TRBJ2-2; unclear D gene. V was pared by 5 bases and J by 7 bases, with 9 bases between. Per the germline V gene, CDR1 is SGHRS and CDR2 is YFSETQ. The CDR3 extends over 12 amino acids.

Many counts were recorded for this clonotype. As DNA, the CDR3 is TGCAGTGCTAGACCCCGGGGCGGCGTGTGGGGCTACACCTTC. It specifies CSARPRGGVWGYTF. The J gene is TRBJ1-2, the V gene TRBV20-1; perhaps TRBD1 as D (5 bases). From germline, CDR1 is DFQATT and CDR2 SNEGSKA (reference sequence). The CDR3 is 14 residues long. Trimming stripped 2 bases from V and 8 bases from J, with 18 bases between.

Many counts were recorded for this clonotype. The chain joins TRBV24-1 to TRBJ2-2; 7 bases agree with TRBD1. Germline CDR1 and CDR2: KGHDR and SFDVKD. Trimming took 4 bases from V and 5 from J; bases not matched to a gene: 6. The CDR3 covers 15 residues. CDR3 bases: TGTGCCACCAGTGACGACAGGGTTCGTACCGGGGAGCTGTTTTTT. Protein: CATSDDRVRTGELFF.

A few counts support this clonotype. The CDR3, as DNA: TGTGCCAGCAGTAAGGGACTAGCAGGAGTACGAGATACGCAGTATTTT. It encodes CASSKGLAGVRDTQYF. The gene calls are TRBV12-3 or TRBV12-4 and TRBJ2-3; 9 bases line up with TRBD2. Unmatched junction bases numbered 11, after V lost 5 bases and J lost 5 bases. This CDR3 spans 16 amino acids.

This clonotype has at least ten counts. The DNA of the CDR3 is TGTGCCATCGGGGCGGGAGCTTCCGACAATGAGCAGTTCTTC. This codes for CAIGAGASDNEQFF. The V gene is TRBV10-3, the J gene TRBJ2-1; TRBD2 matches at 7 bases. The trim removed 8 bases at V and 5 bases at J, leaving 9 bases unmatched. This CDR3 has 14 residues. Per the germline V gene, CDR1 is ENHRY and CDR2 is SYGVKD.

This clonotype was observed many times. CDR3 nucleotide sequence: TGTGCCAGCGCACCGGGGAGATCCTCCTACGAGCAGTACTTC. It yields the protein CASAPGRSSYEQYF. This chain joins TRBV12-3 or TRBV12-4 and TRBJ2-7; weak D call: TRBD2 (5 bases). Trimming removed 8 bases from V and 0 bases from J, with 14 bases in between. The CDR3 covers 14 residues.

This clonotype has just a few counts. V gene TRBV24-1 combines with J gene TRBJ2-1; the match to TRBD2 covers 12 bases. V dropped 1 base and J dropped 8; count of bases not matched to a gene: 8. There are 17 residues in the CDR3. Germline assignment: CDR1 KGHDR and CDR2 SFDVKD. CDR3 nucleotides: TGTGCCACCAGTGATTTAGGCGGGACTAGCGGGTCCCATGAGCAGTTCTTC. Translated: CATSDLGGTSGSHEQFF.

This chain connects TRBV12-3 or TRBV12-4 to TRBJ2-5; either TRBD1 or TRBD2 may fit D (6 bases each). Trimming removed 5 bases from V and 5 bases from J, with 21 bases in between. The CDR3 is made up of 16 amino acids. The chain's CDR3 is CASSEVGGGKGETQYF. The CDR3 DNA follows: TGTGCCAGCAGTGAGGTCGGAGGGGGTAAAGGGGAGACCCAGTACTTC.

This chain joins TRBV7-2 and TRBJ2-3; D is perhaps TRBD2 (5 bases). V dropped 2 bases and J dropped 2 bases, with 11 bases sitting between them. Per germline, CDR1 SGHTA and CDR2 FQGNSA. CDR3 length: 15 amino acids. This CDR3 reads CASSLTGSSTDTQYF. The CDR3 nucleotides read TGTGCCAGCAGCTTAACGGGATCTTCCACAGATACGCAGTATTTT.

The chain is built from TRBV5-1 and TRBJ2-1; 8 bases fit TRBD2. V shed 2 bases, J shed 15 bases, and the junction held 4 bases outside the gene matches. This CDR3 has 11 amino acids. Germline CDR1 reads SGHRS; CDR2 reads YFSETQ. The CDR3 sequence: CASSLFGRVFF. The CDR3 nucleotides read TGCGCCAGCAGCTTATTCGGGAGGGTGTTCTTC.

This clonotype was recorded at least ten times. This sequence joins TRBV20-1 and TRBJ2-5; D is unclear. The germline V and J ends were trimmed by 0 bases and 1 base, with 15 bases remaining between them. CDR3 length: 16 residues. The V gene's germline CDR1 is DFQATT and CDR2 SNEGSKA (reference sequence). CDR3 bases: TGCAGTGCTAGAGATCTGACCCGCGACACCCAAGAGACCCAGTACTTC. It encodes CSARDLTRDTQETQYF.

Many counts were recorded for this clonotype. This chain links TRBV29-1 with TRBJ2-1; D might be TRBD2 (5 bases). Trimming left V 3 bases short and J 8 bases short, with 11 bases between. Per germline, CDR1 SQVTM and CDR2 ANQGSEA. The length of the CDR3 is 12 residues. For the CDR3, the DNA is TGCAGCGTTGATAGATGGACTGATGAGCAGTTCTTC. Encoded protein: CSVDRWTDEQFF.

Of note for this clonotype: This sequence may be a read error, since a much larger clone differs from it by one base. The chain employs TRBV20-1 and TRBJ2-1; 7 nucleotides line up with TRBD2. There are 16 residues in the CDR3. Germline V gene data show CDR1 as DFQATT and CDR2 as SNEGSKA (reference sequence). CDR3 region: CSASLAATSSCNEQFF. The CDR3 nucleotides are TGCAGTGCTAGTCTAGCGGCCACTAGCTCCTGCAATGAGCAGTTCTTC.